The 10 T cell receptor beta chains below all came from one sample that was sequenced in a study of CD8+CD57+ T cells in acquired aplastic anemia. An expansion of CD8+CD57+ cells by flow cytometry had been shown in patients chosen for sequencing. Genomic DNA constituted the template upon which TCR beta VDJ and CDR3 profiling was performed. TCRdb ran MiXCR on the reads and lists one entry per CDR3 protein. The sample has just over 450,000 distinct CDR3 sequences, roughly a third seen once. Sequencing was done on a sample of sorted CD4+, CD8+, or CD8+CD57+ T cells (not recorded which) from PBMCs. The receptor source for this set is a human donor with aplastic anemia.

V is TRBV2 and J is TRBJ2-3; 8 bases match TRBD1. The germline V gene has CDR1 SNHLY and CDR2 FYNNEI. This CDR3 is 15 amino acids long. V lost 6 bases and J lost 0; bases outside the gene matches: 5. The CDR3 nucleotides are TGTGCCAGCAGCTCCCAGGGGGCGAGCACAGATACGCAGTATTTT. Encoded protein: CASSSQGASTDTQYF.

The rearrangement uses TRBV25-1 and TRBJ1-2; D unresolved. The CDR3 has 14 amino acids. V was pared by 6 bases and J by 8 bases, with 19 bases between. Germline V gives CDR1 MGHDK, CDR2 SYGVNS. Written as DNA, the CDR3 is TGTGCCAGCAGCCAAAGTCGCGACTCGATCGGCTACACCTTC. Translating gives CASSQSRDSIGYTF.

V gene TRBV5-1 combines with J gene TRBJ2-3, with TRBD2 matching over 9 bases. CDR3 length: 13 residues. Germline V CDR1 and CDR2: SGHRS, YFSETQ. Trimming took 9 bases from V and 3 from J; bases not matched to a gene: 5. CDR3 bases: TGCGCCACGGCGGGGGGGAGAACAGATACGCAGTATTTT. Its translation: CATAGGRTDTQYF.

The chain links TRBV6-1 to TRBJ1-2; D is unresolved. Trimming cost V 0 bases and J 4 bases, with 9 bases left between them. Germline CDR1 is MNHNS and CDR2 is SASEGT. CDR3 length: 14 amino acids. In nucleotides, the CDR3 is TGTGCCAGCAGTGAAGCGCTTTTGGGCTATGGCTACACCTTC. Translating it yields CASSEALLGYGYTF.

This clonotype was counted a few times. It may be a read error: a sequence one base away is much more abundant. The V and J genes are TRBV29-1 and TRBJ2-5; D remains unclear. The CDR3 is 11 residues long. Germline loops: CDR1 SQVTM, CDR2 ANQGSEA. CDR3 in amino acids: CSVKIQEAQYF. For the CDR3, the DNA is TGCAGCGTGAAGATACAAGAGGCCCAGTACTTC.

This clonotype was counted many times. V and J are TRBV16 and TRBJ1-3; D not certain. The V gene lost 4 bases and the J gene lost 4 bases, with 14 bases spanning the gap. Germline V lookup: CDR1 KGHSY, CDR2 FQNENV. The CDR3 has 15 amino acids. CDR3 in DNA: TGTGCCAGCAGCCCCCACGCCGGGGAGGGAAACACCATATATTTT. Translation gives CASSPHAGEGNTIYF.

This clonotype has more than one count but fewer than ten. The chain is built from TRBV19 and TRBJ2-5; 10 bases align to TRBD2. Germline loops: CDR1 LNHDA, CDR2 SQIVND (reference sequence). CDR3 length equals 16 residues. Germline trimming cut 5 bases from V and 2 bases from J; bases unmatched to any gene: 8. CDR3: CASSFASGGLQETQYF. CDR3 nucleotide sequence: TGTGCCAGTAGTTTTGCTAGCGGGGGCCTACAAGAGACCCAGTACTTC.

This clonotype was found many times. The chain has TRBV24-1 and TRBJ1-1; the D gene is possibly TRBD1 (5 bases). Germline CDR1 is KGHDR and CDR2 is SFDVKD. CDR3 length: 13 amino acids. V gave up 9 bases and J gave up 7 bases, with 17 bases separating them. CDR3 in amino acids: CATQLRDGVEAFF. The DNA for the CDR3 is TGTGCCACCCAACTTCGGGACGGAGTTGAAGCTTTCTTT.

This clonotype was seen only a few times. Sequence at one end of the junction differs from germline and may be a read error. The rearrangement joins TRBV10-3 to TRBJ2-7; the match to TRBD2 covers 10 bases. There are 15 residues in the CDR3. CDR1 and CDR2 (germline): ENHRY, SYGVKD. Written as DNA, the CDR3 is TGTGCCAGCAGTTCCACTAGCGGGGCGACCTACGAGCAGTACTTC. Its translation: CASSSTSGATYEQYF.

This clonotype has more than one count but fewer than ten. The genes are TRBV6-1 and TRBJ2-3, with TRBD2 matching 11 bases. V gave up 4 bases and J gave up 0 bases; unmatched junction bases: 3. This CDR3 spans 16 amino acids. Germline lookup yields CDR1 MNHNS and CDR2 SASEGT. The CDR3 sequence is CASSGGLAVSTDTQYF. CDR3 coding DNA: TGTGCCAGCAGTGGGGGACTAGCGGTAAGCACAGATACGCAGTATTTT.